Shown below are 18 T cell receptor beta chains from a single sample sequenced in a study of CXCR3-negative and CXCR3-positive naive CD8 T cells. Preparation of TRB cDNA libraries relied on 5' RACE carrying UMI labels. TCRdb reprocessed the 5' RACE reads and stores each CDR3 protein as one record, lacking DNA. This table lists about 92,000 distinct CDR3 sequences. Sequencing was performed on naive CXCR3- CD8+ T cells from blood. Documented subset: CD45RO-CCR7+CD27+CD95- naive CD8+ T cells lacking CXCR3 (TNR3-). The origin of the receptors is a human donor in good health. Some clones in this sample may be carry-over from other donors' samples.

This chain joins TRBV23-1 and TRBJ2-2; TCRdb selects TRBD1, and the lack of DNA leaves this call unchecked. TRBV23-1 is known as an ORF, though its function is uncertain. The CDR3 has 14 residues. CDR3 residues: CATPTGVDTGELFF.

The V call is TRBV7-9, the J call TRBJ1-1. The CDR3 is 14 residues long. The V gene's germline CDR1 is SEHNR and CDR2 FQNEAQ (reference sequence). The CDR3 spells CASSPPLLNTEAFF.

V gene TRBV5-5 combines with J gene TRBJ2-2; TCRdb's assignment of TRBD1 cannot be checked, as there is no DNA. The V gene's germline CDR1 is SGHKS and CDR2 YYEKEE (reference sequence). CDR3 length: 13 amino acids. CDR3 protein: CASTETDTGELFF.

The chain joins TRBV6-2 or TRBV6-3 to TRBJ2-5; no DNA is available, so the TRBD1 call from TCRdb remains unchecked. Germline V gives CDR1 MNHEY, CDR2 SVGEGT. The CDR3 is made up of 16 amino acids. CDR3 in amino acids: CASSYSTQEYQETQYF.

V is TRBV25-1 and J is TRBJ1-5; TCRdb gives TRBD1 as the D gene, but with no DNA this cannot be confirmed. Germline V gene lookup returns CDR1 MGHDK and CDR2 SYGVNS. This CDR3 is built from 15 residues. CDR3 residues: CASSGKGQFNQPQHF.

This chain uses TRBV5-1 with TRBJ2-7; lacking DNA, the TRBD2 call made by TCRdb goes unchecked. Germline loops: CDR1 SGHRS, CDR2 YFSETQ. The CDR3 sequence is 14 residues long. This chain's CDR3 is CASSFTSGSYEQYF.

The chain combines TRBV28 with TRBJ1-1; TCRdb lists TRBD1, though no DNA is available to test this call. The CDR3 consists of 13 residues. Germline loops: CDR1 MDHEN, CDR2 SYDVKM. The CDR3: CASSYRGNTEAFF.

This rearrangement joins TRBV29-1 to TRBJ2-1; TCRdb's D gene call, TRBD1, goes unchecked for lack of DNA. The germline gives CDR1 SQVTM, CDR2 ANQGSEA. This CDR3 comprises 15 residues. This CDR3 reads CSVVSPDRGLNEQFF.

The V and J genes are TRBV5-1 and TRBJ2-2. CDR3 length: 15 amino acids. Germline V CDR1 and CDR2: SGHRS, YFSETQ. The CDR3 reads CASSLAWGNTGELFF.

This chain joins TRBV7-8 and TRBJ2-1. Per germline, CDR1 SGHVS and CDR2 FQNEAQ. This CDR3 contains 12 residues. CDR3 protein: CASSPMSREQFF.

V and J are TRBV10-3 and TRBJ1-5. The CDR3 loop spans 13 amino acids. The germline CDR1 and CDR2 sequences are ENHRY and SYGVKD. This chain's CDR3 is CAISEPTVGPQHF.

The chain employs TRBV6-5 and TRBJ2-7. Germline V gene lookup returns CDR1 MNHEY and CDR2 SVGAGI. This CDR3 has 13 amino acids. The CDR3 loop reads CASSGSRVYEQYF.

V usage is TRBV9 and J usage is TRBJ1-4. Germline V gene data show CDR1 as SGDLS and CDR2 as YYNGEE. The CDR3 spans 12 residues. The CDR3 sequence is CASSVESGKLFF.

V gene TRBV25-1 combines with J gene TRBJ2-5. Germline CDR1 is MGHDK and CDR2 is SYGVNS. The CDR3 is made up of 11 amino acids. This CDR3 is CASSGQETQYF.

CDR3 protein: CASSQVKGPNYGYTF. The genes are TRBV3-1 and TRBJ1-2; with no DNA, the TCRdb D assignment of TRBD1 cannot be verified. Germline loops: CDR1 LGHDT, CDR2 YNNKEL (reference sequence). The CDR3 has 15 residues. Using reference TRBV3-1 and TRBJ1-2 for the parts outside the CDR3, the full variable domain is DTAVSQTPKYLVTQMGNDKSIKCEQNLGHDTMYWYKQDSKKFLKIMFSYNNKELIINETVPNRFSPKSPDKAHLNLHINSLELGDSAVYFCASSQVKGPNYGYTFGSGTRLTVV.

The J gene is TRBJ1-5, the V gene TRBV5-1. This CDR3 comprises 13 residues. Germline values: CDR1 SGHRS, CDR2 YFSETQ. This chain's CDR3 is CATIRDSNQPQHF.

V is TRBV12-3 or TRBV12-4 and J is TRBJ2-1; TCRdb selects TRBD2, and the lack of DNA leaves this call unchecked. This CDR3 spans 17 amino acids. The CDR3 is CASSLAGTSGGAYEQFF.

The chain links TRBV4-1 to TRBJ2-4; TCRdb reports TRBD1, a call that lacks DNA to check it against. The CDR3 is made up of 13 amino acids. Germline CDR1 reads MGHRA; CDR2 reads YSYEKL. CDR3 sequence: CASSQGTENIQYF.